Below, 2 T cell receptor beta chains from the same sample are listed, as sequenced in a study of molecular identifiers for immune sequencing clone quantification (dated by TCRdb to the late 2010s). The library was built by means of PCR. TCRdb names Illumina HiSeq 4000 as the instrument used. TCRdb applied fastp at Q25 and MiXCR to the public reads, then kept only in-frame beta chains. Every entry covers one CDR3 protein and lists the most common genes and DNA from its rows. This sample gives about 68,000 distinct CDR3 sequences in total; about a sixth of them show up just once. Together, the top ten hold over 1.3% of the sample. Sequenced input: naive CD8+ T cells from blood, with Jurkat cell RNA spiked in. Taken with the paper, the label for cell subset or site translates to: FACS-sorted CD8+CD4-CCR7+CD45RA+ naive T cells. The receptor set was obtained from a human donor in good health. Some libraries in this study had Jurkat cell RNA spiked in.

This clonotype was seen only a few times. The V call is TRBV28, the J call TRBJ2-1; D not certain. This CDR3 is 18 amino acids long. The germline V gene encodes CDR1 MDHEN and CDR2 SYDVKM. The V and J ends lost 3 bases and 4 bases respectively, with 22 bases between them. CDR3 residues: CASSLETLGPTGYNEQFF. The CDR3 DNA is TGTGCCAGCAGTTTGGAGACCCTAGGTCCTACCGGGTACAATGAGCAGTTCTTC.

Regarding this clonotype: The junction departs from germline at one end; a sequencing error may be responsible. The V call is TRBV24-1, the J call TRBJ2-1; 7 bases match TRBD2. The V gene's germline CDR1 is KGHDR and CDR2 SFDVKD. This CDR3 spans 16 amino acids. This chain's CDR3 is CATSDSRLAAYNERFF. DNA for the CDR3: TGTGCCACCAGTGATAGTCGGCTAGCGGCATACAATGAGCGGTTCTTC.